The 13 T cell receptor beta chains below come from one sample, sequenced in a study of blood T cells in healthy people across ages. A second PCR, run for 7 to 11 cycles, used a sample-barcoded 5' primer plus a J-beta primer mix. TCRdb re-derived calls from the 5' RACE reads in MiXCR, one entry per CDR3 protein. Here the sample spans some 790,000 distinct CDR3 sequences, under 35% being singletons. The sequencing input was blood. All receptors come from a woman aged 80 or over in good health.

V usage is TRBV27 and J usage is TRBJ1-6, with 7 bases identical to TRBD1. Unmatched junction bases numbered 5, after V lost 3 bases and J lost 6 bases. The germline gives CDR1 MNHEY, CDR2 SMNVEV (reference sequence). The CDR3 has 15 amino acids. CDR3 bases: TGTGCCAGCAGTTTGGGGACAGACTCTAATTCACCCCTCCACTTT. It codes for CASSLGTDSNSPLHF.

The CDR3 protein is CASSVQGAQSEKLFF. The DNA of the CDR3 is TGCGCCAGCAGCGTACAGGGGGCGCAAAGTGAAAAACTGTTTTTT. This chain joins TRBV5-1 and TRBJ1-4; TRBD1 aligns across 9 bases. The V segment lost 4 bases and the J segment 7 bases; nucleotides outside the gene matches: 8. The CDR3 covers 15 residues. Per germline, CDR1 SGHRS and CDR2 YFSETQ.

This clonotype has ten or more counts. This chain joins TRBV6-2 or TRBV6-3 and TRBJ2-6, with D possibly TRBD1 on 6 matching bases. V was clipped by 6 bases and J by 2 bases, with 11 bases between them. This CDR3 has 15 residues. In germline, CDR1 is MNHEY, CDR2 SVGEGT. The CDR3 nucleotides are TGTGCCAGCAGGAAACAGGGAGCTGGGGCCAACGTCCTGACTTTC. Its protein product is CASRKQGAGANVLTF.

CDR3 protein: CSASTGVIYNEQFF. The CDR3 region has the DNA TGCAGTGCTAGTACGGGGGTAATCTACAATGAGCAGTTCTTC. The chain joins TRBV20-1 to TRBJ2-1; TRBD2 is a possible D gene (6 bases). Per germline, CDR1 DFQATT and CDR2 SNEGSKA (reference sequence). The CDR3 is made up of 14 amino acids. Between the trimmed V and J ends, which lost 3 bases and 3 bases, there was a span of 12 bases.

CDR3 DNA: TGCAGCGTTGGGACAGGGCCTAATTCACCCCTCCACTTT. Protein sequence: CSVGTGPNSPLHF. V gene TRBV29-1 combines with J gene TRBJ1-6; 8 bases map to TRBD1. With 4 bases clipped from V and 6 bases from J, the junction kept 2 bases outside the gene matches. Germline V CDR1 and CDR2: SQVTM, ANQGSEA. The CDR3 is 13 residues long.

This clonotype was observed at least ten times. V gene TRBV27 combines with J gene TRBJ2-5; a possible D gene is TRBD1 (6 bases). The CDR3 extends over 16 amino acids. Germline CDR1 is MNHEY and CDR2 is SMNVEV (reference sequence). Trimming took off 0 bases at V and 2 bases at J, with 13 bases between the two ends. The CDR3 loop reads CASSLSPIGQQETQYF. DNA of the CDR3: TGTGCCAGCAGTTTATCGCCAATCGGACAGCAAGAGACCCAGTACTTC.

The chain is built from TRBV20-1 and TRBJ1-2; D call uncertain. The CDR3 has 14 amino acids. V was trimmed by 5 bases and J by 3 bases, leaving 16 bases between them. The germline V gene encodes CDR1 DFQATT and CDR2 SNEGSKA (reference sequence). CDR3 DNA sequence: TGCAGTGCTCCAGGAAAAATTCTGGACTATGGCTACACCTTC. This encodes CSAPGKILDYGYTF.

This clonotype appeared a few times. J is TRBJ1-2 and V is TRBV2; 7 nucleotides match TRBD1. The CDR3 spans 16 residues. Losses at the gene ends were 5 bases for V and 1 base for J; bases not matched to a gene: 10. The V gene's germline CDR1 is SNHLY and CDR2 FYNNEI. CDR3 sequence (DNA): TGTGCCAGCAGTCCCCACGGGACAGCGAGTAACTATGGCTACACCTTC. Translating it yields CASSPHGTASNYGYTF.

This clonotype was seen a handful of times. With only one base between it and a far larger clone, this is likely a read error. The V and J genes are TRBV5-1 and TRBJ2-5; 7 bases are shared with TRBD2. The J call is uncertain, as TRBJ2-7 better fits the DNA end. Per the germline V gene, CDR1 is SGHRS and CDR2 is YFSETQ. This CDR3 is built from 12 residues. In DNA, the CDR3 is TGCGCCGGCAGCTTGGGGGGGAACGAGCAGTACTTC. Translated: CAGSLGGNEQYF.

A note on this clonotype: A junction end diverges from the germline sequence, so it may reflect a read error. The J gene is TRBJ2-6, the V gene TRBV6-5; no clear D. This CDR3 has 16 residues. From germline, CDR1 is MNHEY and CDR2 SVGAGI. CDR3 sequence (DNA): TGTGCCGGCAGTTACTCGATCAGTACTGGGGCCAACGTCCTGACTTTC. It specifies CAGSYSISTGANVLTF.

This clonotype was counted at least ten times. This may be a read error: a much more frequent sequence differs by one nucleotide. The rearrangement links TRBV7-2 to TRBJ2-5; 8 nucleotides match TRBD1. The V and J ends lost 10 bases and 11 bases, in that order; junction bases with no gene match: 9. This CDR3 contains 11 residues. Germline CDR1 is SGHTA and CDR2 is FQGNSA. CDR3 amino acids: CATGQANEQYF. The DNA of the CDR3 is TGTGCCACGGGACAGGCCAATGAGCAGTACTTC.

This clonotype turned up a few times. The chain joins TRBV10-1 to TRBJ2-1; 10 bases line up with TRBD2. The CDR3 totals 16 residues. J gave up 11 bases and V 4 bases, and 14 bases lay outside the gene matches. CDR1 and CDR2 from the germline V gene are WNHNN and SYGVQD (reference sequence). CDR3 nucleotides: TGCGCCAGCAGTGTAGCCAGCGGGGGGGCAGCCCAACAGCAGTTCTTC. It is translated as CASSVASGGAAQQQFF.

With regard to this clonotype: With a much larger clone just one base away, this may be a read error. The conserved phenylalanine or tryptophan normally closing the CDR3 is absent here, so this likely arose from a read error. The V gene is TRBV24-1, the J gene TRBJ2-5; 7 nucleotides align to TRBD2. J lost 3 bases, V lost 1 base, and 1 base had no gene match. This CDR3 spans 14 amino acids. The germline V gene encodes CDR1 KGHDR and CDR2 SFDVKD. CDR3: CATSDFGTKETQYL. The CDR3 DNA reads TGTGCCACCAGTGATTTCGGGACTAAAGAGACCCAGTACTTA.